This T cell receptor (beta chain) was sequenced for a study of T cell repertoires in cytomegalovirus infection. CDR1 SGHTA and CDR2 FQGNSA come from the germline V gene. The CDR3 length is 14 residues. The V segment lost 4 bases and the J segment 4 bases; nucleotides outside the gene matches: 3. Each CDR3 protein is one row after TCRdb ran MiXCR on the reads. The table shows approximately 120,000 distinct CDR3 sequences, with over 25% occurring only once. This clonotype was observed once. Its antigen remains unknown. The material was CD8+ T cells from cultured PBMCs, obtained from culture after CMV antigen stimulation. The source is a human donor in good health (CMV status not recorded). Some clones in this sample may be carry-over from other donors' samples. The V and J genes are TRBV7-2 and TRBJ2-7; 11 nucleotides align to TRBD2. CDR3: CASSSWTSGYEQYF. CDR3 DNA: TGTGCCAGCAGCTCATGGACTAGCGGGTACGAGCAGTACTTC.